Listed below are T cell receptor beta chains from one sample, sequenced in a study of T cells after yellow fever vaccination. TCRdb re-called the 5' RACE reads with MiXCR, one entry per CDR3 protein. The sample yields around 180,000 distinct CDR3 sequences, roughly 6.2% seen once. Sequencing used CD4+ T cells sorted from PBMCs, obtained on the day of the first yellow fever vaccination. These receptors originate from a man aged 18 to 35 who received the YFV17D yellow fever vaccine. CDR3s leave out the opening cysteine and the closing phenylalanine or tryptophan. A D gene is named only where the DNA matches it firmly. Rows may omit the clone size; those that give it use once, few, many or a size class.

d_call clone_size j_call v_call cdr3_aa
TRBD1 few TRBJ1-1 TRBV4-2 ASSSRDRGPTEAF
- many TRBJ1-1 TRBV10-3 AIRTQGEAF
TRBD2 - TRBJ2-5 TRBV11-2 ASSRGLADQETQY
- many TRBJ1-6 TRBV3-1 ASSHAGVGSPLH
TRBD2 many TRBJ2-1 TRBV7-2 ASSLARLAGGQSLI
- many TRBJ2-3 TRBV9 ASRRGGVSDTQY
- - TRBJ2-3 TRBV7-2 ASGRDGPTDTQY
TRBD2 - TRBJ2-1 TRBV30 AWSRPGGSYNEQF
- - TRBJ2-5 TRBV5-1 ASSAQRPQETQY
TRBD1 many TRBJ2-7 TRBV5-1 ASRTGGREQY
TRBD1 many TRBJ1-3 TRBV20-1 SARVAGGRDTIY
- few TRBJ2-7 TRBV23-1 ASSTGAPSHTYEQY
TRBD1 many TRBJ2-1 TRBV12-3/TRBV12-4 ASGPTGPGIEQF
- many TRBJ1-4 TRBV10-2 ASSVVTTNEKLF
- many TRBJ2-3 TRBV11-2 ASSLVRGASDTQY
- few TRBJ1-4 TRBV20-1 SASPLGRRNEKLF
- many TRBJ1-1 TRBV7-8 ASSTRVNTEAF
- - TRBJ2-2 TRBV6-5 ASIGYTGELF
- many TRBJ1-2 TRBV7-2 ASSLFEGGGYT
TRBD2 - TRBJ2-3 TRBV19 ASSILAGETDTQY
- - TRBJ2-4 TRBV20-1 SADRGHRGAIQY
- - TRBJ2-7 TRBV7-2 ASSLLPGAYEQY
TRBD2 many TRBJ2-3 TRBV20-1 SAPPLAGATDTQY
TRBD1 many TRBJ2-3 TRBV20-1 SARPRTGADTQY
TRBD1 many TRBJ1-6 TRBV25-1 ASSEAGQPSSPLH
- many TRBJ2-2 TRBV12-3/TRBV12-4 ASRRTGYGELF
- few TRBJ2-5 TRBV7-2 ASSLTRETQY
- - TRBJ1-2 TRBV6-5 ASSYSGRRSGGYT
- many TRBJ2-2 TRBV12-3/TRBV12-4 ASSFGSGELF
- - TRBJ2-6 TRBV11-2 ASSAQLSWTSFSGANVLT
- few TRBJ2-2 TRBV9 ASSLPRDHGELF
TRBD2 - TRBJ2-7 TRBV5-5 ASSLAGGMYEEQY
- many TRBJ2-3 TRBV6-5 ASKLGVAQEADTQY
TRBD1 - TRBJ1-5 TRBV20-1 SANRGLYSNQPQH
- many TRBJ2-3 TRBV12-3/TRBV12-4 ASSTGGLSTDTQY
TRBD2 many TRBJ2-1 TRBV5-1 ASSLGTTEVHEQF
- many TRBJ2-5 TRBV4-2 ASSQEGRGQETQY
- many TRBJ1-6 TRBV5-5 ASSSNLGRDSYNSPLH
TRBD2 many TRBJ2-7 TRBV18 ASFVGGGFYEQY
TRBD2 many TRBJ2-5 TRBV7-2 ASSRDSGGGLKTQY
- few TRBJ2-5 TRBV7-2 ASSASRGAGQY
TRBD1 many TRBJ2-1 TRBV20-1 SASSVGTGDNEQF
TRBD1 many TRBJ1-3 TRBV20-1 SASSGTAGNTIY
- few TRBJ2-3 TRBV7-6 ASSPTVGPTDTQY
- - TRBJ1-3 TRBV7-9 ASRPGPSGNTIY
- many TRBJ2-5 TRBV7-9 ASSLIPGGQETQY
- - TRBJ1-2 TRBV5-1 ASSLGRGNYGYT
TRBD1 medium-sized TRBJ2-3 TRBV25-1 ASRRGTGTDTQY
- many TRBJ2-1 TRBV5-1 ASSLPGYNEQF
TRBD1 - TRBJ1-2 TRBV11-2 ASSMDRSGYT
- - TRBJ1-1 TRBV6-2/TRBV6-3 ASSPTTMNTEAF
- few TRBJ2-5 TRBV20-1 SARVGVAAQQETQY
- many TRBJ2-1 TRBV12-3/TRBV12-4 ASSLRTEGSEQF